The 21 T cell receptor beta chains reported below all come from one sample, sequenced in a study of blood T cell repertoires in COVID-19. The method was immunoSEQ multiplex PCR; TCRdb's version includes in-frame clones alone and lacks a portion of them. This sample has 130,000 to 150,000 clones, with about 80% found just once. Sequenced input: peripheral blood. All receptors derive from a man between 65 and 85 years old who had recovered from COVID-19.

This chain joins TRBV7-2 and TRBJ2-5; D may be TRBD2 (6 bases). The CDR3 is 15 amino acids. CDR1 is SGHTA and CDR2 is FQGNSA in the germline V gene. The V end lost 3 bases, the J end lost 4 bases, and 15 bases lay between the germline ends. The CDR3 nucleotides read TGTGCCAGCAGCTTGTTGGGAGGTGTTCCAGAGACCCAGTACTTC. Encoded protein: CASSLLGGVPETQYF.

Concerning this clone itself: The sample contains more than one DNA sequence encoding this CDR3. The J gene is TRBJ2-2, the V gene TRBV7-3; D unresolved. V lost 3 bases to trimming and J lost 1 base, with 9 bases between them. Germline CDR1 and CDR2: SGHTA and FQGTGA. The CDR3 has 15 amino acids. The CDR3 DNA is TGTGCCAGCAGCTTTTCTGGCGGGAACACCGGGGAGCTGTTTTTT. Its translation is CASSFSGGNTGELFF.

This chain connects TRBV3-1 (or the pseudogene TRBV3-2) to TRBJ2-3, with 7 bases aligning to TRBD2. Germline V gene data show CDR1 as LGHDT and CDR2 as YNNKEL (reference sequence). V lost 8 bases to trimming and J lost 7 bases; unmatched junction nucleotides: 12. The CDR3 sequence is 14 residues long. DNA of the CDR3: TGTGCCAGCGTAGAACTAGCGCCGCGGAATACGCAGTATTTT. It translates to CASVELAPRNTQYF.

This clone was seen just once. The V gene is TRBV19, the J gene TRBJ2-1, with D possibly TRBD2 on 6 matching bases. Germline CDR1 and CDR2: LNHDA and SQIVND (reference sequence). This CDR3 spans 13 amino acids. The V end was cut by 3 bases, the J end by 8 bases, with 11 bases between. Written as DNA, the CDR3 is TGTGCCAGTAGTATTAGGAGGGACGATGAGCAGTTCTTC. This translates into CASSIRRDDEQFF.

In DNA, the CDR3 is TGTGCCACCAGCATCCGCCCGGGAGGTTACAATGAGCAGTTCTTC. Its translation is CATSIRPGGYNEQFF. The chain has TRBV15 and TRBJ2-1, with TRBD2 matching 7 bases. The CDR3 is 15 amino acids. From germline, CDR1 is LNHNV and CDR2 YYDKDF (reference sequence). The ends lost 4 bases at V and 4 bases at J; junction bases unmatched: 7.

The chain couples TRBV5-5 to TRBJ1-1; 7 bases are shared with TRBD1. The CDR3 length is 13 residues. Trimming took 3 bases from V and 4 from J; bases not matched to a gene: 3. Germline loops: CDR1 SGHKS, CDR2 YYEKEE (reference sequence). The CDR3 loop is CASSSGQATEAFF. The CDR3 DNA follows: TGTGCCAGCAGCTCAGGACAGGCCACTGAAGCTTTCTTT. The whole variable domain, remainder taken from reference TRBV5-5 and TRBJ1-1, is DAGVTQSPTHLIKTRGQQVTLRCSPISGHKSVSWYQQVLGQGPQFIFQYYEKEERGRGNFPDRFSARQFPNYSSELNVNALLLGDSALYLCASSSGQATEAFFGQGTRLTVV.

The DNA for the CDR3 is TGTGCCAGCTCACTAGGAACAGAGACTGAAGCTTTCTTT. This codes for CASSLGTETEAFF. This chain links TRBV18 with TRBJ1-1; no clear D gene. Germline V gives CDR1 KGHSH, CDR2 LQKENI. V was clipped by 4 bases and J by 5 bases, with 11 bases between them. The CDR3 spans 13 residues.

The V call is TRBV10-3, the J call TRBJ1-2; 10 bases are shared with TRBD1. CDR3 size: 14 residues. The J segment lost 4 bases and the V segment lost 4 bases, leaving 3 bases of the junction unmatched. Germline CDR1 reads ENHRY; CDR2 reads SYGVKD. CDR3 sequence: CAISGTGGAYGYTF. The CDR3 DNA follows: TGTGCCATCAGTGGGACAGGGGGTGCCTATGGCTACACCTTC.

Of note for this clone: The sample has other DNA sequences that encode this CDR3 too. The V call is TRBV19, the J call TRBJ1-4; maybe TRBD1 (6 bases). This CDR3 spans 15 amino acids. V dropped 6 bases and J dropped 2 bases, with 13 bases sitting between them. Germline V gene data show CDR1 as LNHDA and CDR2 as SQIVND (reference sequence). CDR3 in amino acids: CASSETGITNEKLFF. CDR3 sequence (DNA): TGTGCCAGTAGCGAAACAGGGATCACTAATGAAAAACTGTTTTTT.

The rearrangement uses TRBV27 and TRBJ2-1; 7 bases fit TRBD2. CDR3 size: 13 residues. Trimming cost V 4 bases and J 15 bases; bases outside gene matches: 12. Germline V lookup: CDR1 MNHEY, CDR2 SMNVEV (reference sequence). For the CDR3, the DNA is TGTGCCAGCAGTTCAAGGACCGGGACTACATTGTTCTTC. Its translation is CASSSRTGTTLFF.

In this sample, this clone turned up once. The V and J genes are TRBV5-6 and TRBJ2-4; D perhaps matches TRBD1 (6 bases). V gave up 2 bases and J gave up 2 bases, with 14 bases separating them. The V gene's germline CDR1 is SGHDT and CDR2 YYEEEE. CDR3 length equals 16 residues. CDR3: CASSLRNRATKNIQYF. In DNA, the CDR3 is TGTGCCAGCAGCTTACGGAACAGGGCGACCAAAAACATTCAGTACTTC.

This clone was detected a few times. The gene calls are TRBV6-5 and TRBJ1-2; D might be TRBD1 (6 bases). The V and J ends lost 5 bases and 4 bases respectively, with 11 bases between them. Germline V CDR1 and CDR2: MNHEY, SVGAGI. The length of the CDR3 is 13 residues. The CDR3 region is CASSTGGVYGYTF. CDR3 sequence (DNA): TGTGCCAGCAGTACGGGGGGCGTCTATGGCTACACCTTC.

CDR3 amino acids: CSVDRGTSGRAGDTQYF. CDR3 DNA sequence: TGCAGCGTTGATCGGGGGACTAGCGGGAGGGCAGGGGATACGCAGTATTTT. The chain carries TRBV29-1 and TRBJ2-3, with 16 bases fitting TRBD2. V gave up 3 bases and J gave up 6 bases; unmatched junction bases: 9. The germline V gene has CDR1 SQVTM and CDR2 ANQGSEA. The CDR3 spans 17 residues.

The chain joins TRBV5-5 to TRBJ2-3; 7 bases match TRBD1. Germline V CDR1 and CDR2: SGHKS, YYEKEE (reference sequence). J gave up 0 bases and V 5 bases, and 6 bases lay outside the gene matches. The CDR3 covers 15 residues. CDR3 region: CASSGQVISTDTQYF. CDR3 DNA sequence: TGTGCCAGCAGTGGACAGGTCATTAGCACAGATACGCAGTATTTT.

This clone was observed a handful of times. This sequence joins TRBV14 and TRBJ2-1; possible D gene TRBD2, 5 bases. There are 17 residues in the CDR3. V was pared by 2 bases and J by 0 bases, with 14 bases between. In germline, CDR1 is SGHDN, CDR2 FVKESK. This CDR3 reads CASSQPKRFSSYNEQFF. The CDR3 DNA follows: TGTGCCAGCAGCCAACCTAAGCGGTTTAGCTCCTACAATGAGCAGTTCTTC.

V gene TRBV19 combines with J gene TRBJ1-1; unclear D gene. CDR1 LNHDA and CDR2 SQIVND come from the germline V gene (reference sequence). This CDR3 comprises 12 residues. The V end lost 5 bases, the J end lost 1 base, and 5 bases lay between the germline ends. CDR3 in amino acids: CASSRENTEAFF. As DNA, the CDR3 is TGTGCCAGTAGTCGAGAGAACACTGAAGCTTTCTTT.

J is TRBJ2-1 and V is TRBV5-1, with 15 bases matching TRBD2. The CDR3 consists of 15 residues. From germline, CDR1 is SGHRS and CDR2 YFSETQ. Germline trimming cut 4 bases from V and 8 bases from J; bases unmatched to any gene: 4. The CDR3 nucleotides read TGCGCCAGCAGCAGGACTAGCGGGAGGGCCGATGAGCAGTTCTTC. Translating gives CASSRTSGRADEQFF.

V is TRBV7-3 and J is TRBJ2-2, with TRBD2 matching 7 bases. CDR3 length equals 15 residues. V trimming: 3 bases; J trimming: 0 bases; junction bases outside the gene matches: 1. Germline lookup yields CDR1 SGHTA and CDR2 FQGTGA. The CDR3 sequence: CASSLGGSNTGELFF. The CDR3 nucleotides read TGTGCCAGCAGCTTGGGAGGGTCGAACACCGGGGAGCTGTTTTTT.

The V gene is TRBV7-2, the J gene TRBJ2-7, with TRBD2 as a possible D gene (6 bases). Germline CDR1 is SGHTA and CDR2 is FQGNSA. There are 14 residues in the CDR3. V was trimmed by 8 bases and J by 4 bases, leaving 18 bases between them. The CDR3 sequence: CASGAMAAGYEQYF. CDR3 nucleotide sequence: TGTGCCAGCGGCGCCATGGCGGCGGGATACGAGCAGTACTTC.

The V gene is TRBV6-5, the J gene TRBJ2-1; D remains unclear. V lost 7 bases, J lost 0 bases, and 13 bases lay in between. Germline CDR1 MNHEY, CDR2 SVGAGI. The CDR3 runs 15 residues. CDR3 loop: CASTPSRDSYNEQFF. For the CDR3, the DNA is TGTGCCAGCACTCCATCGAGAGACTCCTACAATGAGCAGTTCTTC.

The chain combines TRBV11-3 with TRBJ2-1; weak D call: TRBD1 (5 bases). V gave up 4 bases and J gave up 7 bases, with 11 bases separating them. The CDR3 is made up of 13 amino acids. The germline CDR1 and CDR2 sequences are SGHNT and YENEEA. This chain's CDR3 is CASSWGAENEQFF. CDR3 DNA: TGTGCCAGCAGCTGGGGCGCGGAGAATGAGCAGTTCTTC.